This TCR beta chain originates from a study of CD8 T cells in ankylosing spondylitis. Points from the study as a whole: In ankylosing spondylitis patients, matched synovial fluid reportedly showed significant enrichment of disease-linked clones. One TCR beta motif, made up of several highly homologous variants, appeared characteristic of ankylosing spondylitis blood. As for the disease-linked clones, they showed a CD8+ phenotype and occurred at relatively low frequencies in peripheral blood.

This clonotype was found a few times. Antigen specificity is unknown. J gave up 10 bases and V 3 bases, and 9 bases lay outside the gene matches. CDR3 size: 14 residues. CDR1 and CDR2 from the germline V gene are DFQATT and SNEGSKA (reference sequence). Researchers built TCR beta libraries using quantitative 5'-RACE with molecular barcodes. Via MiXCR, TCRdb re-called the 5' RACE reads, giving one row per CDR3 protein. The table includes about 100,000 distinct CDR3 sequences, 7.5% to 9% detected once. The sequenced material came from blood, either unsorted or a sorted T cell fraction (not recorded which). This receptor was taken from a male donor with ankylosing spondylitis or in good health (not recorded which). The rearrangement links TRBV20-1 to TRBJ1-6; TRBD1 matches at 7 bases. The CDR3 loop reads CSARRTGRESPLHF. CDR3 DNA sequence: TGCAGTGCTAGGCGGACAGGTCGGGAATCACCCCTCCACTTT.